The 8 T cell receptor beta chains in this list originate from one sample, sequenced in a study of T cell repertoires in cytomegalovirus infection. These receptors have no known antigen. TCRdb reprocessed the reads with MiXCR, giving one entry per CDR3 protein. The table shows hundreds of thousands of distinct CDR3 sequences, with roughly 34% occurring only once. This specimen consisted of cultured PBMCs, obtained from culture after CMV antigen stimulation. Source of these receptors: a human donor in good health (CMV status not recorded). Some clones in this sample may be carry-over from other donors' samples.

The chain joins TRBV7-8 to TRBJ2-2, with a weak D call TRBD1 (6 bases). The CDR3 extends over 15 amino acids. Deletions cut 6 bases from V and 1 base from J, with 12 bases between. Germline CDR1 SGHVS, CDR2 FQNEAQ. CDR3 sequence: CASRRNRENTGELFF. CDR3 sequence (DNA): TGTGCCAGCAGACGGAACAGGGAGAACACCGGGGAGCTGTTTTTT.

This clonotype was seen at least ten times. V usage is TRBV7-2 and J usage is TRBJ2-5; TRBD1 matches at 9 bases. V lost 6 bases to trimming and J lost 6 bases; unmatched junction nucleotides: 5. CDR1 SGHTA and CDR2 FQGNSA come from the germline V gene. The CDR3 consists of 13 residues. In DNA, the CDR3 is TGTGCCAGCAGGGATACAGGGGGCAAGACCCAGTACTTC. Translated: CASRDTGGKTQYF.

The chain recombines TRBV4-1 with TRBJ2-3; 14 bases are a match to TRBD2. This CDR3 region has 19 residues. The V gene's germline CDR1 is MGHRA and CDR2 YSYEKL. Trimming took 0 bases from V and 4 from J; bases not matched to a gene: 9. CDR3 in amino acids: CASSQEGAGTSGSPDTQYF. The CDR3 DNA reads as TGCGCCAGCAGCCAAGAAGGAGCCGGGACTAGCGGGAGCCCAGATACGCAGTATTTT.

In this sample, this clonotype turned up a few times. V is TRBV27 and J is TRBJ2-4; 7 bases line up with TRBD2. The CDR3 is made up of 14 amino acids. J was trimmed by 7 bases and V by 4 bases; bases with no gene match: 7. CDR1 is MNHEY and CDR2 is SMNVEV in the germline V gene (reference sequence). The CDR3 spells CASSSGGTGNIQYF. In DNA, the CDR3 is TGTGCCAGCAGTTCGGGGGGTACAGGTAACATTCAGTACTTC.

This clonotype was counted ten times or more. The J gene is TRBJ1-1, the V gene TRBV5-8, with a weak D call TRBD1 (6 bases). The CDR3 contains 12 residues. Trimming removed 7 bases at V and 4 bases at J, with 11 bases between. Germline V gene sequence: CDR1 SGHTS, CDR2 YDEGEE. In nucleotides, the CDR3 is TGTGCCAGCGGGCGGGGGCCCACTGAAGCTTTCTTT. It yields the protein CASGRGPTEAFF.

This clonotype was seen a single time. This rearrangement joins TRBV4-1 to TRBJ1-1; possibly TRBD1 for D (5 bases). Trimming pared 4 bases from V and 1 base from J, leaving 16 bases between. From germline, CDR1 is MGHRA and CDR2 YSYEKL. This CDR3 is 16 amino acids long. CDR3 bases: TGCGCCAGCAGCCGGGGACCTCTTAAAGAGAACACTGAAGCTTTCTTT. It encodes CASSRGPLKENTEAFF.

The rearrangement uses TRBV5-4 and TRBJ2-3; TRBD2 matches 9 bases. Unmatched junction bases numbered 15, after V lost 4 bases and J lost 6 bases. This CDR3 is 17 amino acids long. The germline V gene has CDR1 SGHNT and CDR2 YYREEE (reference sequence). CDR3 nucleotide sequence: TGTGCCAGCAGCCCACCGGGGGTAGCGGGAGCCTCCGATACGCAGTATTTT. It specifies CASSPPGVAGASDTQYF.

The V and J genes are TRBV12-3 or TRBV12-4 and TRBJ2-3; 8 nucleotides align to TRBD2. CDR3 length: 17 amino acids. Losses at the gene ends were 5 bases for V and 3 bases for J; bases not matched to a gene: 13. Here the CDR3 reads CASSKPLVGGRTDTQYF. DNA for the CDR3: TGTGCCAGCAGTAAACCGCTTGTTGGCGGGAGGACAGATACGCAGTATTTT.